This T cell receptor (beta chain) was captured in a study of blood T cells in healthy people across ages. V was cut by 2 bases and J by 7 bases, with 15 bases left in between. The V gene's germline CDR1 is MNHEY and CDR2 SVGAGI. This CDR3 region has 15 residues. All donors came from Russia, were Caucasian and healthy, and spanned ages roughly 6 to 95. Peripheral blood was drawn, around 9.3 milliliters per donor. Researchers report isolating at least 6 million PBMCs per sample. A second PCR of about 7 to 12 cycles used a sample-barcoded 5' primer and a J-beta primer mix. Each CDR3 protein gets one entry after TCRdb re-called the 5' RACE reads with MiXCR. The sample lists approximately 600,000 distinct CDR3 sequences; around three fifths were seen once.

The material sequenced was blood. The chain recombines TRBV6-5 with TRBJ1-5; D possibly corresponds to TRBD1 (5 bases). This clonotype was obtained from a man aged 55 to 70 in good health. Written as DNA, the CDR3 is TGTGCCAGCAGTTACCCCGGGGGGGACGGGCAGCCCCAGCATTTT. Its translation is CASSYPGGDGQPQHF.